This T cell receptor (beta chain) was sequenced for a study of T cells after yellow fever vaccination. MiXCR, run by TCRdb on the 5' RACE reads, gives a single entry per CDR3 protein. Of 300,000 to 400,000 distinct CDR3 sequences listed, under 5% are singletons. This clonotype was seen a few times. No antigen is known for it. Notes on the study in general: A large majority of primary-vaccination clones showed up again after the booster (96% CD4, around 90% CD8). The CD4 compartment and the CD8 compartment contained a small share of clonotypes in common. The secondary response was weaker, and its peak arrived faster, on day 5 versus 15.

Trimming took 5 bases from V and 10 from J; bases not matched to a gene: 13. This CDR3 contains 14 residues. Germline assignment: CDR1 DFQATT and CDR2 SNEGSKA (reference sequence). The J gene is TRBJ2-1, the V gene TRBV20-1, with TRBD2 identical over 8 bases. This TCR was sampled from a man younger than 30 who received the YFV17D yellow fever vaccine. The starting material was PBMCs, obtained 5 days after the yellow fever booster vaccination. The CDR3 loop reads CSAPRRVAGREQFF. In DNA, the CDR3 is TGCAGTGCTCCGCGGCGAGTAGCGGGGAGGGAGCAGTTCTTC.